These T cell receptor beta chains were read from a single sample in a study of post-analysis software for immune sequencing data. TCRdb analysed the PCR reads with MiXCR anew, one entry per CDR3 protein. The repertoire holds about half a million distinct CDR3 sequences, with roughly 46% as singletons. The sequenced material came from blood. The receptors derive from a girl aged 10 to 17 with multiple sclerosis. Both conserved end residues are part of each CDR3. Each record gives: CDR3 protein, CDR3 DNA, CDR3 length, clone size, V gene, D gene, J gene. D genes are given only for firm matches. The size of a clone is reported for some rows only, either as once, few or many, or as a class for expanded clones.

cdr3_aa: CATLTGDPNYGYTF
cdr3_nt: TGTGCCACCTTAACAGGGGATCCTAACTATGGCTACACCTTC
cdr3_length: 14
clone_size: few
v_call: TRBV6-1
d_call: TRBD1
j_call: TRBJ1-2

cdr3_aa: CASSYSIGEQYF
cdr3_nt: TGTGCCAGCAGTTACTCGATCGGAGAGCAGTACTTC
cdr3_length: 12
clone_size: once
v_call: TRBV6-6
d_call: -
j_call: TRBJ2-7

cdr3_aa: CSARAVGYEQYF
cdr3_nt: TGCAGTGCTAGAGCGGTGGGCTACGAGCAGTACTTC
cdr3_length: 12
clone_size: -
v_call: TRBV20-1
d_call: -
j_call: TRBJ2-7

cdr3_aa: CASSPGQGTDTQYF
cdr3_nt: TGTGCCAGCAGCCCGGGACAGGGGACAGATACGCAGTATTTT
cdr3_length: 14
clone_size: many
v_call: TRBV7-2
d_call: TRBD1
j_call: TRBJ2-3

cdr3_aa: CASRGTDAYEQYF
cdr3_nt: TGTGCCAGCAGGGGGACGGACGCGTACGAGCAGTACTTC
cdr3_length: 13
clone_size: few
v_call: TRBV7-9
d_call: -
j_call: TRBJ2-7

cdr3_aa: CSARDQGWYEQYF
cdr3_nt: TGCAGTGCTAGGGACCAGGGTTGGTACGAGCAGTACTTC
cdr3_length: 13
clone_size: many
v_call: TRBV20-1
d_call: -
j_call: TRBJ2-7

cdr3_aa: CASSPRLAGVYEQYF
cdr3_nt: TGTGCCAGCAGCCCAAGACTAGCGGGAGTCTACGAGCAGTACTTC
cdr3_length: 15
clone_size: few
v_call: TRBV7-9
d_call: TRBD2
j_call: TRBJ2-7

cdr3_aa: CATEDSNSNQPQHF
cdr3_nt: TGTGCCACCGAGGACAGTAATAGCAATCAGCCCCAGCATTTT
cdr3_length: 14
clone_size: -
v_call: TRBV7-9
d_call: -
j_call: TRBJ1-5

cdr3_aa: CSATQRLAGELETQYF
cdr3_nt: TGCAGTGCTACTCAAAGACTAGCGGGAGAGTTAGAGACCCAGTACTTC
cdr3_length: 16
clone_size: -
v_call: TRBV20-1
d_call: TRBD2
j_call: TRBJ2-5

cdr3_aa: CASSQDGTFSKNIQYF
cdr3_nt: TGTGCCAGCAGCCAAGATGGGACATTTTCCAAAAACATTCAGTACTTC
cdr3_length: 16
clone_size: once
v_call: TRBV4-2
d_call: -
j_call: TRBJ2-4

cdr3_aa: CASTGAPGPYEQYF
cdr3_nt: TGTGCCAGCACTGGGGCTCCGGGACCCTACGAGCAGTACTTC
cdr3_length: 14
clone_size: -
v_call: TRBV28
d_call: -
j_call: TRBJ2-7

cdr3_aa: CASSYGTGGMAPLHF
cdr3_nt: TGCGCCAGCAGCTACGGGACAGGGGGCATGGCACCCCTCCACTTT
cdr3_length: 15
clone_size: many
v_call: TRBV5-1
d_call: TRBD1
j_call: TRBJ1-6

cdr3_aa: CSARDWSPERESETQYF
cdr3_nt: TGCAGTGCTAGAGATTGGTCCCCCGAGCGGGAGTCAGAGACCCAGTACTTC
cdr3_length: 17
clone_size: -
v_call: TRBV20-1
d_call: TRBD2
j_call: TRBJ2-5

cdr3_aa: CASSLGGSSPLHF
cdr3_nt: TGTGCCAGCAGCTTAGGGGGAAGTTCACCCCTCCACTTT
cdr3_length: 13
clone_size: -
v_call: TRBV7-9
d_call: -
j_call: TRBJ1-6

cdr3_aa: CSVELGAAKNIQYF
cdr3_nt: TGCAGCGTTGAACTGGGGGCAGCCAAAAACATTCAGTACTTC
cdr3_length: 14
clone_size: -
v_call: TRBV29-1
d_call: -
j_call: TRBJ2-4

cdr3_aa: CSVETRSSYEQYF
cdr3_nt: TGCAGCGTTGAAACTAGGAGCTCCTACGAGCAGTACTTC
cdr3_length: 13
clone_size: few
v_call: TRBV29-1
d_call: -
j_call: TRBJ2-7

cdr3_aa: CASSLTAPYEQYF
cdr3_nt: TGCGCCAGCAGTTTAACAGCTCCCTACGAGCAGTACTTC
cdr3_length: 13
clone_size: few
v_call: TRBV5-1
d_call: -
j_call: TRBJ2-7

cdr3_aa: CASSPIAVNYGYTF
cdr3_nt: TGTGCCAGCAGCCCTATCGCAGTCAACTATGGCTACACCTTC
cdr3_length: 14
clone_size: few
v_call: TRBV7-2
d_call: -
j_call: TRBJ1-2

cdr3_aa: CSVVGRAGGANYGYTF
cdr3_nt: TGCAGCGTTGTGGGAAGGGCAGGGGGAGCTAACTATGGCTACACCTTC
cdr3_length: 16
clone_size: -
v_call: TRBV29-1
d_call: TRBD1
j_call: TRBJ1-2

cdr3_aa: CASSSTGINQPQHF
cdr3_nt: TGTGCCAGCAGTTCCACAGGGATCAATCAGCCCCAGCATTTT
cdr3_length: 14
clone_size: -
v_call: TRBV6-2/TRBV6-3
d_call: -
j_call: TRBJ1-5

cdr3_aa: CASSQLGTDYYNSPLHF
cdr3_nt: TGCGCCAGCAGCCAGCTAGGGACCGATTACTATAATTCACCCCTCCACTTT
cdr3_length: 17
clone_size: few
v_call: TRBV4-1
d_call: -
j_call: TRBJ1-6

cdr3_aa: CASSQIRGTGFSNQPQHF
cdr3_nt: TGTGCCAGCAGCCAAATTCGAGGAACAGGGTTTAGCAATCAGCCCCAGCATTTT
cdr3_length: 18
clone_size: once
v_call: TRBV28
d_call: -
j_call: TRBJ1-5

cdr3_aa: CSATGGTEAFF
cdr3_nt: TGCAGCGCTACAGGCGGCACTGAAGCTTTCTTT
cdr3_length: 11
clone_size: -
v_call: TRBV29-1
d_call: -
j_call: TRBJ1-1

cdr3_aa: CASSTGLAGGAFTDTQYF
cdr3_nt: TGTGCCAGCAGTACGGGACTAGCGGGAGGGGCTTTCACAGATACGCAGTATTTT
cdr3_length: 18
clone_size: -
v_call: TRBV6-1
d_call: TRBD2
j_call: TRBJ2-3

cdr3_aa: CASKLTGTLDERYF
cdr3_nt: TGTGCCAGCAAGCTGACAGGGACTTTGGACGAGCGGTACTTC
cdr3_length: 14
clone_size: -
v_call: TRBV6-6
d_call: -
j_call: TRBJ2-5

cdr3_aa: CAISLVPLNEQFF
cdr3_nt: TGTGCCATCAGTTTAGTGCCTCTCAATGAGCAGTTCTTC
cdr3_length: 13
clone_size: -
v_call: TRBV28
d_call: -
j_call: TRBJ2-1

cdr3_aa: CSTPLATNEQFF
cdr3_nt: TGCAGTACACCACTCGCCACCAATGAGCAGTTCTTC
cdr3_length: 12
clone_size: -
v_call: TRBV20-1
d_call: -
j_call: TRBJ2-1

cdr3_aa: CSARGTSGYNEQFF
cdr3_nt: TGCAGTGCAAGAGGGACTAGCGGATACAATGAGCAGTTCTTC
cdr3_length: 14
clone_size: many
v_call: TRBV20-1
d_call: TRBD2
j_call: TRBJ2-1

cdr3_aa: CASSLNGDLTGMSNYGYTF
cdr3_nt: TGTGCCAGCAGTCTTAACGGAGACCTAACAGGGATGTCCAACTATGGCTACACCTTC
cdr3_length: 19
clone_size: -
v_call: TRBV27
d_call: -
j_call: TRBJ1-2

cdr3_aa: CATSRVGSRGDTQYF
cdr3_nt: TGTGCCACCAGCAGAGTGGGCTCGAGAGGAGATACGCAGTATTTT
cdr3_length: 15
clone_size: -
v_call: TRBV15
d_call: -
j_call: TRBJ2-3

cdr3_aa: CSAREGLAGGYYNEQFF
cdr3_nt: TGCAGTGCTAGAGAGGGACTAGCGGGGGGTTACTACAATGAGCAGTTCTTC
cdr3_length: 17
clone_size: -
v_call: TRBV20-1
d_call: TRBD2
j_call: TRBJ2-1

cdr3_aa: CASSLSKGQRSYEQYF
cdr3_nt: TGTGCCAGCAGTTTATCGAAGGGACAGAGATCCTACGAGCAGTACTTC
cdr3_length: 16
clone_size: -
v_call: TRBV27
d_call: TRBD1
j_call: TRBJ2-7

cdr3_aa: CASSLFALQETQYF
cdr3_nt: TGTGCCAGCAGTTTATTCGCCCTACAAGAGACCCAGTACTTC
cdr3_length: 14
clone_size: -
v_call: TRBV28
d_call: -
j_call: TRBJ2-5

cdr3_aa: CSAEAGLAVLLEQYF
cdr3_nt: TGCAGTGCCGAAGCAGGGCTAGCGGTCCTTCTCGAGCAGTACTTC
cdr3_length: 15
clone_size: -
v_call: TRBV20-1
d_call: TRBD2
j_call: TRBJ2-7

cdr3_aa: CASSPTLAGVADTQYF
cdr3_nt: TGTGCCAGCAGCCCAACACTAGCGGGAGTTGCAGATACGCAGTATTTT
cdr3_length: 16
clone_size: few
v_call: TRBV3-1
d_call: TRBD2
j_call: TRBJ2-3

cdr3_aa: CANSLGDRVDEQYF
cdr3_nt: TGTGCCAACAGCTTAGGGGACAGGGTCGACGAGCAGTACTTC
cdr3_length: 14
clone_size: -
v_call: TRBV7-3
d_call: TRBD1
j_call: TRBJ2-7

cdr3_aa: CASSVHPVLQGDSGANVLTF
cdr3_nt: TGTGCCAGCAGCGTACACCCCGTACTACAGGGGGACTCTGGGGCCAACGTCCTGACTTTC
cdr3_length: 20
clone_size: -
v_call: TRBV9
d_call: TRBD1
j_call: TRBJ2-6